The 2 T cell receptor beta chains below come from one sample, sequenced in a study of early T cells in non-severe SARS-CoV-2 infection. TCRdb reanalysed the 5' RACE reads using MiXCR and keeps one entry per CDR3 protein. Counted here are 30,000 or so distinct CDR3 sequences, under 7.5% occurring once; the ten biggest clones make up approximately 4.1%. Sequenced material: whole blood. The receptors shown here come from an adult who was a healthcare worker with PCR-confirmed SARS-CoV-2 infection or an uninfected control (not recorded which).

This clonotype has a count of ten or more. J is TRBJ2-7 and V is TRBV20-1; 12 bases line up with TRBD2. The CDR3 is 14 amino acids. V was clipped by 1 base and J by 2 bases; unmatched bases: 0. Germline CDR1 reads DFQATT; CDR2 reads SNEGSKA (reference sequence). Here the CDR3 reads CSARGTSGTYEQYF. The CDR3 DNA reads TGCAGTGCTAGAGGGACTAGCGGGACCTACGAGCAGTACTTC.

This clonotype was recorded at least ten times. V and J are TRBV19 and TRBJ1-5; maybe TRBD1 (5 bases). This CDR3 is 14 amino acids long. Germline V gene data show CDR1 as LNHDA and CDR2 as SQIVND (reference sequence). V lost 2 bases and J lost 4, with 9 bases in between. CDR3 in amino acids: CASSIRGGNQPQHF. The CDR3 DNA follows: TGTGCCAGTAGTATAAGGGGCGGGAATCAGCCCCAGCATTTT.